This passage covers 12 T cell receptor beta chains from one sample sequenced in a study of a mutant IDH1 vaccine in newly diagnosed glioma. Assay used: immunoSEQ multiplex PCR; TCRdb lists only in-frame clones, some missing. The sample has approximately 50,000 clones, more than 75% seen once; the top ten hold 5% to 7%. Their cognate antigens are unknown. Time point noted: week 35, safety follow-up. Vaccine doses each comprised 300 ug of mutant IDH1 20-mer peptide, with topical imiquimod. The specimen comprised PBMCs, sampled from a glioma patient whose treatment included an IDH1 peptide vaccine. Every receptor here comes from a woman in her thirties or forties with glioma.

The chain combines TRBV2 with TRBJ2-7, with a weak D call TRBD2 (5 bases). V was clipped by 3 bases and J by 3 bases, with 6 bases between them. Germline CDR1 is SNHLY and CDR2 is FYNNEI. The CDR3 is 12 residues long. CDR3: CASSDAGYEQYF. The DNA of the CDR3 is TGTGCCAGCAGTGATGCGGGCTACGAGCAGTACTTC. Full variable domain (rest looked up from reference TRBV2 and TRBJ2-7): EPEVTQTPSHQVTQMGQEVILRCVPISNHLYFYWYRQILGQKVEFLVSFYNNEISEKSEIFDDQFSVERPDGSNFTLKIRSTKLEDSAMYFCASSDAGYEQYFGPGTRLTVT.

The CDR3 DNA reads TGTGCCAGCAGCTTAAGGGCGGGCGAATACAATGAGCAGTTCTTC. It is translated as CASSLRAGEYNEQFF. V gene TRBV7-2 combines with J gene TRBJ2-1; possible D gene TRBD2, 5 bases. The length of the CDR3 is 15 residues. The V and J ends lost 2 bases and 4 bases respectively, with 12 bases between them. Germline V CDR1 and CDR2: SGHTA, FQGNSA.

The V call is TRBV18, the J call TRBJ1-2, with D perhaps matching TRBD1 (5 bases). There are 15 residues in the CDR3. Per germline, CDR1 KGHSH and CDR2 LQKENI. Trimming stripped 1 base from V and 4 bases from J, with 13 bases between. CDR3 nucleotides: TGTGCCAGCTCACCACGGGGAGGGGAGTTCTATGGCTACACCTTC. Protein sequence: CASSPRGGEFYGYTF.

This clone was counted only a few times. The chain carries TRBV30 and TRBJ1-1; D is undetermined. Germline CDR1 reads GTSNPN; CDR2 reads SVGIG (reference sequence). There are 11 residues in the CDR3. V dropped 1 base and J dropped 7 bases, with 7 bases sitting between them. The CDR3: CAWSGTVEAFF. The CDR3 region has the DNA TGTGCCTGGAGTGGGACTGTTGAAGCTTTCTTT.

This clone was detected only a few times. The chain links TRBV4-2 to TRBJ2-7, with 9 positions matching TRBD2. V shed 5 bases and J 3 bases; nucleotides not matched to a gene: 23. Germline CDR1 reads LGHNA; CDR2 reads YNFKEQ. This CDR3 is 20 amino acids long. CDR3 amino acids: CASSYQGGAGGGLGNYEQYF. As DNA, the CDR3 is TGTGCCAGCAGCTATCAAGGGGGAGCGGGAGGTGGACTGGGGAACTACGAGCAGTACTTC.

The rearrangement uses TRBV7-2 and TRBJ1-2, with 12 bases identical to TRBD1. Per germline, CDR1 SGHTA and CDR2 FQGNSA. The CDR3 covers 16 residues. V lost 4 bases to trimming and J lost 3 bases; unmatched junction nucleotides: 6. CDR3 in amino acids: CASSSQGTGGYYGYTF. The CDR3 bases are TGTGCCAGCAGCTCCCAAGGGACAGGGGGCTACTATGGCTACACCTTC.

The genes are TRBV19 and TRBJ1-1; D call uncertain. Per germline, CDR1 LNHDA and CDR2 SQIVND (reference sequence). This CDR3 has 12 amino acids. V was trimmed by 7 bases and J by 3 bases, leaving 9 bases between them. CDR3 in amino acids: CASKDRHTEAFF. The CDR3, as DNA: TGTGCCAGTAAAGACCGCCACACTGAAGCTTTCTTT.

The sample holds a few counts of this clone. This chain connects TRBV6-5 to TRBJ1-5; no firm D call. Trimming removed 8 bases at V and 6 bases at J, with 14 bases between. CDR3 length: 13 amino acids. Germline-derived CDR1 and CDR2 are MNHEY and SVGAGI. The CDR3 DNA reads TGTGCCAGCCAACCGAGGGTGGGTCAGCCCCAGCATTTT. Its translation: CASQPRVGQPQHF.

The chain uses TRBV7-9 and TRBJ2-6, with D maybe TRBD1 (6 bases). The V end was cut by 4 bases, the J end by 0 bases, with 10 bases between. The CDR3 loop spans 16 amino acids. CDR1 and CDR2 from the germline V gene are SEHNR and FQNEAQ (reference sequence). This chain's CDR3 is CASSSTGHSGANVLTF. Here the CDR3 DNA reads TGTGCCAGCAGCTCGACAGGCCACTCTGGGGCCAACGTCCTGACTTTC.

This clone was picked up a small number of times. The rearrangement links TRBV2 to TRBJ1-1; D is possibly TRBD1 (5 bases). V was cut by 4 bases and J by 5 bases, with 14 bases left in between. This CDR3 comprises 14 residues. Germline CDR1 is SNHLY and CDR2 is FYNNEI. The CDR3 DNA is TGTGCCAGCAGTGGGGCAGGGCGGGGGACTGAAGCTTTCTTT. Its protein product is CASSGAGRGTEAFF. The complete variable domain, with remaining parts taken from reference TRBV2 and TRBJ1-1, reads EPEVTQTPSHQVTQMGQEVILRCVPISNHLYFYWYRQILGQKVEFLVSFYNNEISEKSEIFDDQFSVERPDGSNFTLKIRSTKLEDSAMYFCASSGAGRGTEAFFGQGTRLTVV.

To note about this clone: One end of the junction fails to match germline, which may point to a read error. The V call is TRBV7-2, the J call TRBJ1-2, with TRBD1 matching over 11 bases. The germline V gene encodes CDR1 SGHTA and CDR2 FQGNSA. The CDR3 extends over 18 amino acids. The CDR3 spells CASSLKWGQGGANFGYTF. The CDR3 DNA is TGTGCCAGCAGCTTAAAATGGGGACAGGGGGGTGCTAACTTTGGCTACACCTTC.

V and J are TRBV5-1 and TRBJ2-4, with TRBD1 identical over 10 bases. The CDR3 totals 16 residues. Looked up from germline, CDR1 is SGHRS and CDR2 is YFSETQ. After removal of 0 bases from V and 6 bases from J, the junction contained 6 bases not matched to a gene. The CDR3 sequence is CASSLETGTGVNIQYF. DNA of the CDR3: TGCGCCAGCAGCTTGGAGACCGGGACAGGGGTAAACATTCAGTACTTC. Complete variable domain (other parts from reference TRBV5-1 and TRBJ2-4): KAGVTQTPRYLIKTRGQQVTLSCSPISGHRSVSWYQQTPGQGLQFLFEYFSETQRNKGNFPGRFSGRQFSNSRSEMNVSTLELGDSALYLCASSLETGTGVNIQYFGAGTRLSVL.